The following is a T cell receptor beta chain sequence with its context. The source of the sample is a study of T cells in Graves' hyperthyroidism and ophthalmopathy. Study-level background: The blood sample was taken at first diagnosis, before treatment began.

Trimming pared 7 bases from V and 4 bases from J, leaving 19 bases between. Germline lookup yields CDR1 DFQATT and CDR2 SNEGSKA (reference sequence). The CDR3 is 14 residues long. Uncontrolled infection, other autoimmune disease, pregnancy or lactation barred patients from enrollment. Diagnoses rested on clinical symptoms, serum thyroxine and TRAb, thyroid ultrasound and orbital computed tomography. Amplified TCR beta CDR3 regions derived from RNA transcripts. The TCR CDR3 was amplified in a first-round RT-PCR using the HTBI primer set. Via MiXCR, TCRdb re-called the multiplex PCR reads, giving one row per CDR3 protein. Of approximately 410,000 distinct CDR3 sequences listed, roughly 15% are singletons.

The chain is built from TRBV20-1 and TRBJ2-5, with D possibly TRBD2 on 5 matching bases. The receptor was derived from a man aged 18 to 29 with Graves' ophthalmopathy. The specimen sequenced was blood. CDR3 loop: CSVKITPGVETQYF. CDR3 bases: TGCAGTGTCAAAATCACACCCGGGGTAGAGACCCAGTACTTC.